The next 20 T cell receptor beta chains were all read from a single sample in a study of T cells in Graves' hyperthyroidism and ophthalmopathy. The TCR beta CDR3 regions underwent amplification using RNA transcripts as the source. In the first-round RT-PCR of the TCR CDR3, the HTBI primer set was used. TCRdb passed the multiplex PCR reads through MiXCR, listing each CDR3 protein once. The table lists 550,000 to 800,000 distinct CDR3 sequences, about a sixth of them singletons. Sequenced material: blood. These receptors came from a man in his late teens or twenties with Graves' hyperthyroidism.

In this sample, this clonotype turned up a few times. The chain combines TRBV11-1 with TRBJ2-3; a weak D match, TRBD1 (5 bases). Germline V gives CDR1 SGHAT, CDR2 FQDESV (reference sequence). The germline V and J ends were trimmed by 1 base and 3 bases, with 17 bases remaining between them. The CDR3 spans 17 residues. The CDR3, as DNA: TGTGCCAGCAGCTTAGACTTATGGGTCAGGGATACAGATACGCAGTATTTT. Its translation is CASSLDLWVRDTDTQYF.

The V call is TRBV12-3 or TRBV12-4, the J call TRBJ2-1, with 8 nucleotides matching TRBD1. Losses at the gene ends were 5 bases for V and 8 bases for J; bases not matched to a gene: 11. The CDR3 totals 15 residues. Written as DNA, the CDR3 is TGTGCCAGCAGTCCATGGACAGGGTCACTCCATGAGCAGTTCTTC. Residues: CASSPWTGSLHEQFF.

This clonotype showed up many times. This sequence joins TRBV28 and TRBJ2-1, with D perhaps TRBD2 (5 bases). The germline V gene encodes CDR1 MDHEN and CDR2 SYDVKM. CDR3 size: 15 residues. V lost 3 bases to trimming and J lost 4 bases, with 13 bases between them. DNA for the CDR3: TGTGCCAGCAGTTTGGAGGTTCAAGGGTACAATGAGCAGTTCTTC. This translates into CASSLEVQGYNEQFF. Full variable domain (outside the CDR3, taken from reference TRBV28 and TRBJ2-1): DVKVTQSSRYLVKRTGEKVFLECVQDMDHENMFWYRQDPGLGLRLIYFSYDVKMKEKGDIPEGYSVSREKKERFSLILESASTNQTSMYLCASSLEVQGYNEQFFGPGTRLTVL.

The chain employs TRBV28 and TRBJ2-7; possibly TRBD1 or TRBD2 for D (6 bases each). The germline V gene encodes CDR1 MDHEN and CDR2 SYDVKM. The CDR3 has 14 amino acids. Trimming left V 2 bases short and J 7 bases short, with 15 bases between. This chain's CDR3 is CASSLPGAAWEQYF. The CDR3 DNA sequence: TGTGCCAGCAGTTTACCGGGGGCCGCCTGGGAGCAGTACTTC.

This clonotype was counted a few times. This sequence joins TRBV5-6 and TRBJ1-3, with TRBD1 matching 7 bases. Looked up from germline, CDR1 is SGHDT and CDR2 is YYEEEE. J was trimmed by 0 bases and V by 2 bases; bases with no gene match: 17. The length of the CDR3 is 20 residues. The CDR3 DNA follows: TGTGCCAGCAGCTTAACACTCGCATCACCGCAGGGGGGCTCTGGAAACACCATATATTTT. Translated: CASSLTLASPQGGSGNTIYF.

The chain employs TRBV20-1 and TRBJ2-3; 13 nucleotides agree with TRBD2. The germline V gene has CDR1 DFQATT and CDR2 SNEGSKA (reference sequence). This CDR3 is 16 amino acids long. Losses at the gene ends were 6 bases for V and 4 bases for J; bases not matched to a gene: 10. This CDR3 reads CSASTPLAGGSDTQYF. CDR3 bases: TGCAGTGCGTCTACTCCACTAGCGGGGGGGTCAGATACGCAGTATTTT.

This clonotype was detected a few times. A much larger clone differs by one base, so this may be a read error. This chain connects TRBV20-1 to TRBJ2-7, with 11 bases aligning to TRBD2. CDR3 length: 16 amino acids. The V and J ends lost 5 bases and 2 bases, in that order; junction bases with no gene match: 11. Germline V gene lookup returns CDR1 DFQATT and CDR2 SNEGSKA (reference sequence). This chain's CDR3 is CSAYTSGSRATYEQYF. The CDR3 DNA is TGCAGTGCTTATACTAGCGGGAGCCGCGCCACCTACGAGCAGTACTTC.

This clonotype was seen only a few times. The V call is TRBV20-1, the J call TRBJ2-1; D gene ambiguous. CDR1 is DFQATT, CDR2 SNEGSKA, per germline (reference sequence). Trimming left V 5 bases short and J 9 bases short, with 11 bases between. CDR3 length: 11 residues. The CDR3 DNA reads TGCAGTGCTCTCGGTGCTGGTGAGCAGTTCTTC. This sequence encodes CSALGAGEQFF.

There are many counts of this clonotype. The CDR3 DNA reads as TGTGCCAGCATCAATCCCGCAGGGGCCCACCAGCCCCAGCATTTT. The encoded protein is CASINPAGAHQPQHF. This chain links TRBV28 with TRBJ1-5; D is possibly TRBD1 (6 bases). The germline V gene encodes CDR1 MDHEN and CDR2 SYDVKM. Trimming pared 7 bases from V and 7 bases from J, leaving 20 bases between. The CDR3 contains 15 residues.

This chain links TRBV3-1 with TRBJ2-2; D may be TRBD1 (5 bases). The germline V gene has CDR1 LGHDT and CDR2 YNNKEL (reference sequence). V lost 1 base to trimming and J lost 3 bases, with 15 bases between them. The CDR3 covers 17 residues. CDR3 region: CASSQGPGHPDTGELFF. The CDR3 nucleotides read TGTGCCAGCAGCCAAGGACCCGGACATCCAGACACCGGGGAGCTGTTTTTT.

The rearrangement uses TRBV28 and TRBJ1-2, with unresolved D. V was cut by 7 bases and J by 7 bases, with 19 bases left in between. This CDR3 is built from 14 residues. The germline CDR1 and CDR2 sequences are MDHEN and SYDVKM. The CDR3 here is CASTLRQSSCGYTF. The CDR3 coding sequence is TGTGCCAGCACCCTGAGGCAGTCAAGCTGTGGCTACACCTTC.

The rearrangement joins TRBV29-1 to TRBJ1-1; TRBD1 matches at 8 bases. The CDR3 runs to 14 residues. In germline, CDR1 is SQVTM, CDR2 ANQGSEA. Germline trimming cut 3 bases from V and 0 bases from J; bases unmatched to any gene: 3. The CDR3 nucleotides read TGCAGCGTTGAGTACAGGGGGATGAACACTGAAGCTTTCTTT. Residues: CSVEYRGMNTEAFF.

This chain connects TRBV20-1 to TRBJ2-1, with 10 nucleotides matching TRBD1. Germline V gene sequence: CDR1 DFQATT, CDR2 SNEGSKA (reference sequence). The V gene end was trimmed by 5 bases and the J gene end by 3 bases; junction bases not matched to a gene: 7. The CDR3 is made up of 15 amino acids. This CDR3 is CSADAGTGDYNEQFF. CDR3 sequence (DNA): TGCAGTGCTGACGCCGGGACAGGGGACTACAATGAGCAGTTCTTC.

The chain has TRBV29-1 and TRBJ2-5, with D tentatively TRBD1 or TRBD2 (7 bases each). Trimming removed 7 bases from V and 5 bases from J, with 20 bases in between. CDR3 length: 14 amino acids. The germline V gene has CDR1 SQVTM and CDR2 ANQGSEA. The CDR3 spells CSAGRAGGFETQYF. The CDR3 nucleotides are TGCAGCGCTGGGAGGGCAGGGGGTTTTGAGACCCAGTACTTC.

The chain couples TRBV20-1 to TRBJ2-5; maybe TRBD1 (6 bases). Germline V lookup: CDR1 DFQATT, CDR2 SNEGSKA (reference sequence). Trimming took off 6 bases at V and 3 bases at J, with 17 bases between the two ends. The CDR3 spans 14 residues. This CDR3 reads CSAARGHSKETQYF. The CDR3 region has the DNA TGCAGTGCCGCCCGGGGACATAGTAAAGAGACCCAGTACTTC.

This clonotype was detected once. The chain has TRBV20-1 and TRBJ2-7; a possible D gene is TRBD2 (6 bases). Germline CDR1 and CDR2: DFQATT and SNEGSKA (reference sequence). V was cut by 0 bases and J by 0 bases, with 15 bases left in between. This CDR3 is built from 16 residues. The CDR3 bases are TGCAGTGCTAGAGATTTACAGCGGGCGAGCTCCTACGAGCAGTACTTC. It translates to CSARDLQRASSYEQYF.

This clonotype was recorded many times. The CDR3 DNA sequence: TGTGCCAGCAGCAGACGGACAGGGGGCGACGAGCAGTACTTC. It is translated as CASSRRTGGDEQYF. The chain links TRBV6-1 to TRBJ2-7, with 11 bases that match TRBD1. The length of the CDR3 is 14 residues. Germline V lookup: CDR1 MNHNS, CDR2 SASEGT. V shed 6 bases and J 5 bases; nucleotides not matched to a gene: 6.

This clonotype was observed many times. V is TRBV30 and J is TRBJ1-1; D is ambiguous. The CDR3 sequence is 15 residues long. The germline V and J ends were trimmed by 0 bases and 6 bases, with 17 bases remaining between them. Germline lookup yields CDR1 GTSNPN and CDR2 SVGIG (reference sequence). This CDR3 is CAWSVPIPRISEAFF. CDR3 sequence (DNA): TGTGCCTGGAGTGTACCTATCCCCCGAATCTCTGAAGCTTTCTTT.

Ten or more counts support this clonotype. V gene TRBV28 combines with J gene TRBJ1-1, with D unresolved. V was clipped by 5 bases and J by 1 base, with 5 bases between them. This CDR3 spans 12 amino acids. Germline V gene data show CDR1 as MDHEN and CDR2 as SYDVKM. The CDR3 here is CASSAPNTEAFF. In DNA, the CDR3 is TGTGCCAGCAGTGCGCCGAACACTGAAGCTTTCTTT.

This clonotype was observed at least ten times. V usage is TRBV24-1 and J usage is TRBJ1-5; D is unclear. The CDR3 runs 14 residues. Between the trimmed V and J ends, which lost 1 base and 3 bases, there was a span of 6 bases. CDR1 and CDR2 from the germline V gene are KGHDR and SFDVKD. The chain's CDR3 is CATSDLRSNQPQHF. DNA for the CDR3: TGTGCCACCAGTGATTTAAGGTCCAATCAGCCCCAGCATTTT.